This T cell receptor (beta chain) was recovered during a study of patients and donors after allogeneic stem cell transplantation. TCRdb passed the RT-PCR reads through MiXCR, listing each CDR3 protein once. The sample consists of over 350,000 distinct CDR3 sequences, under 20% of them appearing once. The receptor comes from a human donor who was either an allogeneic HSCT recipient or a stem cell or donor lymphocyte infusion donor (not recorded which). It is not recorded whose cells these are; they may come from a transplant donor. Sequenced: blood, either unsorted or a sorted T cell fraction (not recorded which).

This CDR3 reads CASSHGLAGVDTQYF. The CDR3 coding sequence is TGTGCCAGCAGCCATGGACTAGCGGGAGTTGATACGCAGTATTTT. This chain connects TRBV7-7 to TRBJ2-3; 13 nucleotides agree with TRBD2. The CDR3 is 15 amino acids. Looked up from germline, CDR1 is SSHAT and CDR2 is FNYEAQ (reference sequence). Losses at the gene ends were 5 bases for V and 6 bases for J; bases not matched to a gene: 5.